Here is one TCR beta chain with its context. Its antigen is still unknown. Base qualities were left out, and no much larger clone turns up one base away. The source of the sample is a study of blood T cell repertoires in COVID-19 (dated by TCRdb to the early 2020s). For the study in its entirety: The collaborator samples originated in the United States, Italy and Spain and spanned the acute and convalescent phases of COVID-19. A de-identified subject ID, COVID-19 status, age in years and sex were almost always included in the sample metadata. The samples were drawn from two sources: the first 160 participants of the ongoing ImmuneRACE study, and 1,000 to 1,500 subjects contributed by 6 global collaborators. The prospective study material was composed of cDNA or gDNA derived from T cells, B-cell-depleted T cells, or PBMCs. Subjects who had been exposed to COVID-19, were actively infected with it, or had recovered from it provided the deeply sampled blood TCRbeta repertoires that made up the dataset. A freely available public database, intended as a resource for researchers studying the immune response to SARS-CoV-2, is where the repertoires were released. Where available, HLA class I and class II types were obtained from metadata supplied by the sample provider rather than from assay-based typing.

TCRbeta CDR3 regions were amplified from genomic DNA using the immunoSEQ Assay, a bias-controlled multiplex PCR. The authors' analysis ran thus. Nucleated cell counts per sample were estimated from amplification of reference gene primers within the assay. To quantify the absolute abundance of each unique TCRbeta CDR3 rearrangement, sequence reads were collapsed and filtered. Productive Simpson clonality was computed per sample as the square root of Simpson's diversity index over productive rearrangements. Here the immuneACCESS table is served through TCRdb, limited to in-frame sequences with V and J called. Missing clones are a known gap in these copies; in checked studies unresolved V genes cover under half, and the rest lacks a known reason. V and J calls and clone size are as listed in that table; D and trimming were resolved from the DNA. This sample has some 200,000 clones in its table, and around 89% of those were observed once. Clones ranked in the top ten supply around 1.6% of the sample.

Collaborating institutions collected whole blood in K2EDTA tubes following their own protocols. For TCRbeta analysis, collaborators shipped samples in one of three forms: frozen whole blood, isolated PBMCs, or DNA extracted from either of those sample types. What the study reported, not specific to this receptor: Clinical and demographic metadata were provided uncurated, with the amount varying by source and participant.

The origin of this receptor is a man between 65 and 85 years old with acute or convalescent COVID-19. Material for sequencing was peripheral blood.

The sequence in DNA is TGTGCCAGCACCATACTAGCGGGTCCCCGTGGGTTCTTC. Its amino acids are CASTILAGPRGFF. The chain is made from TRBV7-9 and TRBJ2-1; the central 9 bases match TRBD2. The junction shows trimming of 7 bases on V and 15 bases on J, and the gene matches do not reach 13 bases of it. CDR1 SEHNR and CDR2 FQNEAQ are derived from the germline V gene (reference sequence). Including the terminal cysteine and phenylalanine, the CDR3 comprises 13 residues. Only the CDR3 portion is preserved as DNA: 39 bases, with reading frame beginning at the first base.